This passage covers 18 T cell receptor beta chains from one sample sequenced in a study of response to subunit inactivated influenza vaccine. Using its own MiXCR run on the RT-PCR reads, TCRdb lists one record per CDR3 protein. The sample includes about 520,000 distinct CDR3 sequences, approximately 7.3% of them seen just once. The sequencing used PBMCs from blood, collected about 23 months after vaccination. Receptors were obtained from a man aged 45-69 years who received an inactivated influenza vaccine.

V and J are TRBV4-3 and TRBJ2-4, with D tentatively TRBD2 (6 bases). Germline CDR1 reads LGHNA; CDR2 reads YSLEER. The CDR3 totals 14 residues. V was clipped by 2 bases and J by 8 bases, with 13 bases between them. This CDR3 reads CASSQTGGGYIQYF. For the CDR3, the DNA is TGCGCCAGCAGCCAAACCGGGGGTGGGTACATTCAGTACTTC.

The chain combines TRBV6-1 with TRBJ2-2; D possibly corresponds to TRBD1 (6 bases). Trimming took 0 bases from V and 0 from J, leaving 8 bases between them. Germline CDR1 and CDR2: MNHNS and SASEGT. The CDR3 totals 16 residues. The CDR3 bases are TGTGCCAGCAGTGAAGCTGGGGGCGCGAACACCGGGGAGCTGTTTTTT. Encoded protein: CASSEAGGANTGELFF.

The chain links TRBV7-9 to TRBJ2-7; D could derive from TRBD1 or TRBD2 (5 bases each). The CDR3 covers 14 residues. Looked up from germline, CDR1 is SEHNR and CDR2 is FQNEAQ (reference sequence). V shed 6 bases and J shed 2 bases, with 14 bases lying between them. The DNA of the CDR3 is TGTGCCAGCAGTGACCGGGACCGGACCTACGAGCAGTACTTC. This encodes CASSDRDRTYEQYF.

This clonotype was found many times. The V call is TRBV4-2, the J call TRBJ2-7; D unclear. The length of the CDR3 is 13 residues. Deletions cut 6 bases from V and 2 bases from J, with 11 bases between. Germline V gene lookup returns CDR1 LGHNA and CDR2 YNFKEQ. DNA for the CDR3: TGTGCCAGCAGTCCAAAGGGTCCCTACGAGCAGTACTTC. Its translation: CASSPKGPYEQYF.

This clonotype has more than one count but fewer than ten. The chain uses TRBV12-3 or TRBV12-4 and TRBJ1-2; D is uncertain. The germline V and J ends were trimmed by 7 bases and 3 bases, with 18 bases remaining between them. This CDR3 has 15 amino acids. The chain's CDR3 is CASTALGRVDYGYTF. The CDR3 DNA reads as TGTGCCAGCACCGCCCTAGGGCGTGTCGACTATGGCTACACCTTC.

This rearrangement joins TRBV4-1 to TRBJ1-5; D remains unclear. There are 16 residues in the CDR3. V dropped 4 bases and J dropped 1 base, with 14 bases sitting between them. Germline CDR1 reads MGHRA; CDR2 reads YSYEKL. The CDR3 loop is CASSPGPFVSNQPQHF. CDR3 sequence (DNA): TGCGCCAGCAGCCCCGGGCCTTTTGTCAGCAATCAGCCCCAGCATTTT.

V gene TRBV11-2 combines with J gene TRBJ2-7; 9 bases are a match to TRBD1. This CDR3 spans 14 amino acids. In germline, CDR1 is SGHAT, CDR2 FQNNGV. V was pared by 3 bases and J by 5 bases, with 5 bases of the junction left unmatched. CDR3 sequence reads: CASSLGQGAHEQYF. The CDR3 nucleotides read TGTGCCAGCAGCTTGGGACAGGGTGCCCACGAGCAGTACTTC.

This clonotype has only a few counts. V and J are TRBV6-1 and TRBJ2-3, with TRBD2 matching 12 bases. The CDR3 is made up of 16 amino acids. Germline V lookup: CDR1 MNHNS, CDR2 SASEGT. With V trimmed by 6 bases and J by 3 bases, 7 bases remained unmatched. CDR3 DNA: TGTGCCAGCAGGAGGACTAGCGGGGCACGAACAGATACGCAGTATTTT. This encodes CASRRTSGARTDTQYF.

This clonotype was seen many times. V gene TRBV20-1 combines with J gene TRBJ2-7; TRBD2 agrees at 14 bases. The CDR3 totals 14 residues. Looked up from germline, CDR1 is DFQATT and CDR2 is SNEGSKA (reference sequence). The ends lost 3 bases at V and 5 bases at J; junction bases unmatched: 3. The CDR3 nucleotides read TGCAGTGCTAGGTGGACTAGCGGGGGGAACGAGCAGTACTTC. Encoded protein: CSARWTSGGNEQYF.

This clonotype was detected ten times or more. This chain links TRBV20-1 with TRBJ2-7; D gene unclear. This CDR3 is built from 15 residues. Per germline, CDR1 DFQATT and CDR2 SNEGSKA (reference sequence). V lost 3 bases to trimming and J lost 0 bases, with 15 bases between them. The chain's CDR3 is CSASSQSSISYEQYF. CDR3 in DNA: TGCAGTGCTAGCTCACAGTCATCGATCTCCTACGAGCAGTACTTC.

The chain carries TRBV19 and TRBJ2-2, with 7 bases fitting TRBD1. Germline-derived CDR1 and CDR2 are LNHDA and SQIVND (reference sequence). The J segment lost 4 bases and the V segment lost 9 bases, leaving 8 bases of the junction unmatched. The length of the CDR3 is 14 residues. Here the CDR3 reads CASDLGGSTGELFF. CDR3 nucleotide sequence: TGTGCCAGCGATTTAGGGGGCAGCACCGGGGAGCTGTTTTTT.

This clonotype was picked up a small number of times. The CDR3: CASSRQGQSYEQYF. CDR3 bases: TGTGCCAGCAGCAGACAGGGCCAATCCTACGAGCAGTACTTC. This rearrangement joins TRBV28 to TRBJ2-7, with 7 bases identical to TRBD1. The CDR3 has 14 amino acids. CDR1 and CDR2 (germline): MDHEN, SYDVKM. The ends lost 6 bases at V and 1 base at J; junction bases unmatched: 6.

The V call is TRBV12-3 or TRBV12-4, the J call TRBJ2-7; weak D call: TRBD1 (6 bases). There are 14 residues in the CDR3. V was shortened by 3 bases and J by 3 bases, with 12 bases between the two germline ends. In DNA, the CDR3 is TGTGCCAGCAGTTTTGTACAGGGAGTCTACGAGCAGTACTTC. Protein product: CASSFVQGVYEQYF.

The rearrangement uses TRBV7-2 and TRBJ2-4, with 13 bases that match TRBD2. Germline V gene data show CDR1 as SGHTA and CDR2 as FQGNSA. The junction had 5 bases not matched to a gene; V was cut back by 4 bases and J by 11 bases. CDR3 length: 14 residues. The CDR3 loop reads CASSYGLAGEVQYF. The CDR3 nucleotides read TGTGCCAGCAGCTACGGACTAGCGGGAGAGGTTCAGTACTTC.

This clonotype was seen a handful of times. The CDR3 nucleotides are TGTGCCTCGCAAAGGGACAGGGATACTTACGAGCAGTACTTC. It codes for CASQRDRDTYEQYF. The rearrangement uses TRBV6-2 or TRBV6-3 and TRBJ2-7, with 9 bases lining up with TRBD1. The germline gives CDR1 MNHEY, CDR2 SVGEGT. V lost 11 bases to trimming and J lost 4 bases; unmatched junction nucleotides: 12. CDR3 length: 14 residues.

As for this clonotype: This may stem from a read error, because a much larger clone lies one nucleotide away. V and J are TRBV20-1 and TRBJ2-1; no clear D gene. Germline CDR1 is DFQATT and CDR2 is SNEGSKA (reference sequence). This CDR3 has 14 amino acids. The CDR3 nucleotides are TGCAGTCCTAGTATGGCGTCGCTATACAATGAGCAGTTCTTC. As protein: CSPSMASLYNEQFF.

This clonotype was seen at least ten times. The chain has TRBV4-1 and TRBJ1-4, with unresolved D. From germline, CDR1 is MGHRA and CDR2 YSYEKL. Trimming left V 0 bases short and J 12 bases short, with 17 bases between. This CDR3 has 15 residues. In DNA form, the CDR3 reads TGCGCCAGCAGCCAAGATTCCGGTCCTATGAGGGAACTGTTTTTT. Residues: CASSQDSGPMRELFF.

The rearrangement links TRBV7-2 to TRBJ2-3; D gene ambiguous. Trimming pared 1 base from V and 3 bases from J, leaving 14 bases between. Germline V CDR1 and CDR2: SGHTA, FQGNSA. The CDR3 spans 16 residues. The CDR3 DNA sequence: TGTGCCAGCAGCTTAGTGGCAGGCCGCGGAACAGATACGCAGTATTTT. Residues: CASSLVAGRGTDTQYF.